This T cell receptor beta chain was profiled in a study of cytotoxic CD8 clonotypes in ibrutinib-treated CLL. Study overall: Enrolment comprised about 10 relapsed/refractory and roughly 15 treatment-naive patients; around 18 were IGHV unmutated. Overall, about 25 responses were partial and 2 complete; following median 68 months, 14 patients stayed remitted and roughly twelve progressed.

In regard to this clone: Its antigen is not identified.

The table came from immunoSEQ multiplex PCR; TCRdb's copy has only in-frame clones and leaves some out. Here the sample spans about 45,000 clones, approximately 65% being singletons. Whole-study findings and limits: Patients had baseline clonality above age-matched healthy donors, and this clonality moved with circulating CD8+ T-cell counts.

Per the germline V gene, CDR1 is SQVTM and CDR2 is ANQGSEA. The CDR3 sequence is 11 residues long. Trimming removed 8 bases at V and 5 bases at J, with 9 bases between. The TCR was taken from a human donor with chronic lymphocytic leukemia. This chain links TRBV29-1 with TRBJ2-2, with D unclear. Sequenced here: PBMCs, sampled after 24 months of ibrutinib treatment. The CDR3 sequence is CSSRPTGELFF. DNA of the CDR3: TGCAGCTCACGTCCGACCGGGGAGCTGTTTTTT.